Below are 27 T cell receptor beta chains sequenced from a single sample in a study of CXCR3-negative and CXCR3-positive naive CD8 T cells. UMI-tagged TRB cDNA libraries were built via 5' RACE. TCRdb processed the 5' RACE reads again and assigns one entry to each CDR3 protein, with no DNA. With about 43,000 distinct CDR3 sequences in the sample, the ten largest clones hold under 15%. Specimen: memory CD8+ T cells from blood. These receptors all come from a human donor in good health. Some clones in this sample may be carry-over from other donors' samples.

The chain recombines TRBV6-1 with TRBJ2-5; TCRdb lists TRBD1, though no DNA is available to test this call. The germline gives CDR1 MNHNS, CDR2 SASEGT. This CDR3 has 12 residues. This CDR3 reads CASSPDRETQYF.

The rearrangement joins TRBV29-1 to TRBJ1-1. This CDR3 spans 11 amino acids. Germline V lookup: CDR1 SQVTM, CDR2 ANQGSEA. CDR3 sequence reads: CSDGWDTEAFF.

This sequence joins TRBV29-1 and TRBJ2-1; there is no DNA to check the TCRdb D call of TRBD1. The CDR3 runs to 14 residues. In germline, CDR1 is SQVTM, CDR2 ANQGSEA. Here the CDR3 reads CSVVGTGAYNEQFF.

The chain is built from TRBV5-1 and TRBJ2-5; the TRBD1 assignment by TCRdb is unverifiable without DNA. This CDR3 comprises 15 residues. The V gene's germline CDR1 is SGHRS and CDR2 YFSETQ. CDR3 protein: CASSRTDKEQETQYF.

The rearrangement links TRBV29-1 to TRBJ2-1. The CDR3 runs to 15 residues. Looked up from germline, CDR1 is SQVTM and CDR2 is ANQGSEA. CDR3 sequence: CSVEEGGVSYNEQFF.

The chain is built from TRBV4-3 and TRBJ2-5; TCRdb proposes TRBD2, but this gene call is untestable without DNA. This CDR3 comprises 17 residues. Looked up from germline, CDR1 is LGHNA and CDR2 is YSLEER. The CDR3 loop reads CASSQDPAGGLQETQYF.

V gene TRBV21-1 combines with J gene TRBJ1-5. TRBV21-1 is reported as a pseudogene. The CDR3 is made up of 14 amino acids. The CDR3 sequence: CASRERRDHQPQHF.

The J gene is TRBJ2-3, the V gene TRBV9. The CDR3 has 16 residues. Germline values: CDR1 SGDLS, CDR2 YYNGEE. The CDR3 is CASSLRGETITDTQYF.

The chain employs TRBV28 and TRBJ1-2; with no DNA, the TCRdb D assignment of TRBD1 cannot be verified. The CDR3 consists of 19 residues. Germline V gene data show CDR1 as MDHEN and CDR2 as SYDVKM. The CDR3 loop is CASVSYGTANSNLDYGYTF.

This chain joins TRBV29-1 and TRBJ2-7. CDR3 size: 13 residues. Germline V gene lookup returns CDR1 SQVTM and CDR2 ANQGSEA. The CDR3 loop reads CSVEFGQAYEQYF.

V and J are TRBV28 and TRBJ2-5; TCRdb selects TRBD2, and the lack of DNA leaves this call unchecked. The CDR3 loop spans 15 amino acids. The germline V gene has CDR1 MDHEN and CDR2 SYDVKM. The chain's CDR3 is CASSRRGGISETQYF.

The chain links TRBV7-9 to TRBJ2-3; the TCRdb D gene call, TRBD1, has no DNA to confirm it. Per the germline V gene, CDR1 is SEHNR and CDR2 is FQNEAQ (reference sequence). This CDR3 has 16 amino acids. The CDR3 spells CASSPLVGESTDTQYF.

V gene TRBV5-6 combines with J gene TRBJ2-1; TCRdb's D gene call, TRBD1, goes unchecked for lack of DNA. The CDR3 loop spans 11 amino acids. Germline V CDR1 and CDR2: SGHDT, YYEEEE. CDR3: CASSYGQGQFF.

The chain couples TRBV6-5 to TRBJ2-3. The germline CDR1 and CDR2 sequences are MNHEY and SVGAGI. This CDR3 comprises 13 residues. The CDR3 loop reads CASSEYGADTQYF.

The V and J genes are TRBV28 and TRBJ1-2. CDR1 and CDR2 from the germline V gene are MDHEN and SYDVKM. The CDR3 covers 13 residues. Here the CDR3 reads CASSLLGSLGYTF.

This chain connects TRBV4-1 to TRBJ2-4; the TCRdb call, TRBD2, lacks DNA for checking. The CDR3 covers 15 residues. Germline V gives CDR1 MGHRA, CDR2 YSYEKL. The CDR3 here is CASSQVEGGENIQYF.

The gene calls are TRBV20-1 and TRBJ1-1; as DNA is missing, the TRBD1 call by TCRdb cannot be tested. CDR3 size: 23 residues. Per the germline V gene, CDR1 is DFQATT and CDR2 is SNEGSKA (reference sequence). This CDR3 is CSAIKPSVGRDRGEFRWDTEAFF.

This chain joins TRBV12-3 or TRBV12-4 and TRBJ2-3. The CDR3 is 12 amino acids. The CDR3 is CASSFDPDTQYF.

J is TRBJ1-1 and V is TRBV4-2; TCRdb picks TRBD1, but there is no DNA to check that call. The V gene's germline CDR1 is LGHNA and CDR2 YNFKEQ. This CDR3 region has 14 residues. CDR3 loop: CASSNRQGGTEAFF.

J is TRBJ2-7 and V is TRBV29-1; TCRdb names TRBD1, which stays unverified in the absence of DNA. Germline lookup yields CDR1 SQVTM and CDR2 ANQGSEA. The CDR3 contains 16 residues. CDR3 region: CSVVGGGQASTYEQYF.

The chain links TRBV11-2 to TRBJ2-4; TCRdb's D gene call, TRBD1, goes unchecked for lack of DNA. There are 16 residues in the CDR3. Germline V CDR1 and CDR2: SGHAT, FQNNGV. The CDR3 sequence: CASSLPAGGNANIQYF.

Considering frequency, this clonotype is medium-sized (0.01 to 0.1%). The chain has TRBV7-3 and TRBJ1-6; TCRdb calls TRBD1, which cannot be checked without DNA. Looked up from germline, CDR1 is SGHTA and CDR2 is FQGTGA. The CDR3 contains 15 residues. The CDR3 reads CASSATGGAGSPLHF.

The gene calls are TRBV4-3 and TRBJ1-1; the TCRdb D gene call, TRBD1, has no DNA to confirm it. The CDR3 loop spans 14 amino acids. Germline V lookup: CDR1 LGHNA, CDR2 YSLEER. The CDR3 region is CASSWGQLNTEAFF.

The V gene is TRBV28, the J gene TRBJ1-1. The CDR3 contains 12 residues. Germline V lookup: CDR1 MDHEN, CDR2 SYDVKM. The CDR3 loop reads CASSFLGNEAFF.

The CDR3: CKGEESRTDTQYF. The chain couples TRBV7-4 to TRBJ2-3; TCRdb picks TRBD2, but there is no DNA to check that call. From germline, CDR1 is SGHVT and CDR2 SQSDAQ. CDR3 length: 13 residues.

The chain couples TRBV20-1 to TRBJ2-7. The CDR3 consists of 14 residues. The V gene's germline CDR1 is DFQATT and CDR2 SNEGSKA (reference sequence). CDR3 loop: CSASYVRETYEQYF.

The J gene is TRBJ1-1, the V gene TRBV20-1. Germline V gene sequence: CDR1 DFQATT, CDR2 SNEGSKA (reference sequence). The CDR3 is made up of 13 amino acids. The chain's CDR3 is CSARGGRDTEAFF.